One sample yielded the 24 T cell receptor beta chains listed below, sequenced in a study of cytomegalovirus exposure and HLA in healthy donors. Primers for the PCR totalled 60 Vbeta and 13 Jbeta. Sequencing was performed with immunoSEQ multiplex PCR; in TCRdb, only in-frame clones are kept and a portion is missing. Here the sample spans about 270,000 clones, under 80% being singletons. Sequencing was carried out using PBMCs. The receptors were gathered from a female donor in good health and CMV-seronegative.

This chain connects TRBV30 to TRBJ1-3; 7 nucleotides match TRBD1. Germline CDR1 is GTSNPN and CDR2 is SVGIG (reference sequence). Trimming cost V 3 bases and J 0 bases; bases outside gene matches: 17. The CDR3 has 19 residues. CDR3 DNA: TGTGCCTGGAGGGGTGTGACAGGGACCCTTTGGAGCTCTGGAAACACCATATATTTT. It translates to CAWRGVTGTLWSSGNTIYF. The full variable domain, its missing parts supplied by reference TRBV30 and TRBJ1-3, is SQTIHQWPATLVQPVGSPLSLECTVEGTSNPNLYWYRQAAGRGLQLLFYSVGIGQISSEVPQNLSASRPQDRQFILSSKKLLLSDSGFYLCAWRGVTGTLWSSGNTIYFGEGSWLTVV.

The genes are TRBV10-2 and TRBJ2-5, with 10 bases that match TRBD2. The J call is doubtful: the DNA matches TRBJ2-7 better. The CDR3 is 15 residues long. From germline, CDR1 is WSHSY and CDR2 SAAADI. The CDR3: CASSGGLANTYEQYF. DNA for the CDR3: TGCGCCAGCAGTGGGGGACTAGCGAATACCTACGAGCAGTACTTC.

This clone occurred a few times. The same CDR3 can be traced to other DNA sequences in this sample. This rearrangement joins TRBV7-2 to TRBJ2-3; TRBD2 aligns across 9 bases. The CDR3 has 19 residues. The V gene end was trimmed by 5 bases and the J gene end by 7 bases; junction bases not matched to a gene: 22. In germline, CDR1 is SGHTA, CDR2 FQGNSA. The CDR3 sequence: CASSLYGPGGGRVLNTQYF. The CDR3 DNA reads as TGTGCCAGCAGCCTCTACGGGCCTGGCGGCGGGAGGGTATTGAATACGCAGTATTTT. The full variable domain, rest sourced from reference TRBV7-2 and TRBJ2-3, is GAGVSQSPSNKVTEKGKDVELRCDPISGHTALYWYRQSLGQGLEFLIYFQGNSAPDKSGLPSDRFSAERTGGSVSTLTIQRTQQEDSAVYLCASSLYGPGGGRVLNTQYFGPGTRLTVL.

The rearrangement joins TRBV29-1 to TRBJ1-2; maybe TRBD1 (5 bases). This CDR3 is 14 amino acids long. The V and J ends lost 2 bases and 2 bases respectively, with 12 bases between them. The V gene's germline CDR1 is SQVTM and CDR2 ANQGSEA. CDR3 DNA: TGCAGCGTTGAATTTCGGGGGATCAACTATGGCTACACCTTC. Protein product: CSVEFRGINYGYTF.

This clone was observed a handful of times. The genes are TRBV2 and TRBJ1-2, with TRBD1 as a possible D gene (6 bases). Trimming shortened V by 4 bases and J by 8 bases, and 17 bases separated the two germline ends. The CDR3 totals 14 residues. Per the germline V gene, CDR1 is SNHLY and CDR2 is FYNNEI. The CDR3 DNA follows: TGTGCCAGCAGTGTGGGCAGGGGTGAACGCGGCTACACCTTC. It encodes CASSVGRGERGYTF.

This chain links TRBV5-5 with TRBJ1-5; D remains unclear. CDR3 length equals 15 residues. Germline values: CDR1 SGHKS, CDR2 YYEKEE (reference sequence). V was clipped by 1 base and J by 2 bases, with 10 bases between them. The CDR3 DNA reads as TGTGCCAGCAGCTTGCTGGAGGGCGGCAATCAGCCCCAGCATTTT. Translating it yields CASSLLEGGNQPQHF.

This chain joins TRBV4-1 and TRBJ2-1; possible D gene TRBD2, 6 bases. In germline, CDR1 is MGHRA, CDR2 YSYEKL. V gave up 1 base and J gave up 5 bases, with 12 bases separating them. The CDR3 extends over 15 amino acids. CDR3 sequence reads: CASSQVWGENNEQFF. The CDR3, as DNA: TGCGCCAGCAGCCAAGTTTGGGGGGAAAACAATGAGCAGTTCTTC.

V usage is TRBV4-1 and J usage is TRBJ2-2; D is uncertain. The V end was cut by 4 bases, the J end by 6 bases, with 9 bases between. The CDR3 has 13 residues. CDR1 and CDR2 (germline): MGHRA, YSYEKL. The CDR3 DNA reads as TGCGCCAGCAGCCTCGGAGTCCCCGGGGAGCTGTTTTTT. It codes for CASSLGVPGELFF.

This clone appeared a single time. The chain's CDR3 is CASSQDPMGTSMVEQFF. The CDR3 DNA follows: TGTGCCAGCAGCCAAGATCCTATGGGGACTAGCATGGTTGAGCAGTTCTTC. The chain combines TRBV14 with TRBJ2-1; 9 bases match TRBD2. V lost 0 bases to trimming and J lost 9 bases; unmatched junction nucleotides: 12. CDR3 length: 17 residues. CDR1 and CDR2 (germline): SGHDN, FVKESK.

The chain uses TRBV15 and TRBJ2-3; no firm D call. Germline CDR1 LNHNV, CDR2 YYDKDF (reference sequence). V lost 5 bases and J lost 2, with 8 bases in between. The CDR3 runs to 13 residues. CDR3 sequence reads: CATSLQDTDTQYF. In DNA, the CDR3 is TGTGCCACCAGCCTCCAGGACACAGATACGCAGTATTTT.

The CDR3 is CASSMTGVSEQFF. The CDR3 coding sequence is TGTGCCAGTAGTATGACAGGAGTTAGTGAGCAGTTCTTC. J is TRBJ2-1 and V is TRBV19; perhaps TRBD1 as D (6 bases). Trimming left V 3 bases short and J 9 bases short, with 12 bases between. CDR1 is LNHDA, CDR2 SQIVND, per germline (reference sequence). This CDR3 has 13 residues.

The V gene is TRBV18, the J gene TRBJ2-1; 13 bases match TRBD2. Germline loops: CDR1 KGHSH, CDR2 LQKENI. The CDR3 contains 14 residues. J gave up 10 bases and V 8 bases, and 8 bases lay outside the gene matches. CDR3 sequence reads: CASPGLAGVGEQFF. The CDR3 DNA reads TGTGCCAGCCCTGGACTAGCGGGGGTAGGGGAGCAGTTCTTC. The full variable domain, completed using reference TRBV18 and TRBJ2-1, is NAGVMQNPRHLVRRRGQEARLRCSPMKGHSHVYWYRQLPEEGLKFMVYLQKENIIDESGMPKERFSAEFPKEGPSILRIQQVVRGDSAAYFCASPGLAGVGEQFFGPGTRLTVL.

The chain is built from TRBV28 and TRBJ1-1, with D hard to call. Trimming shortened V by 4 bases and J by 6 bases, and 15 bases separated the two germline ends. This CDR3 has 14 amino acids. The germline CDR1 and CDR2 sequences are MDHEN and SYDVKM. CDR3 sequence (DNA): TGTGCCAGCAGTTCTCCCAGTCCCGTCGCTGAAGCTTTCTTT. Protein sequence: CASSSPSPVAEAFF.

This clone came up a few times. The CDR3 spells CASSLVSTYEQYF. DNA of the CDR3: TGTGCCAGCAGCTTAGTCTCCACCTACGAGCAGTACTTC. V is TRBV11-2 and J is TRBJ2-5; D uncertain. TRBJ2-7 explains the end of the DNA better; the J call may be wrong. The CDR3 sequence is 13 residues long. Germline V gene data show CDR1 as SGHAT and CDR2 as FQNNGV.

The V call is TRBV19, the J call TRBJ2-1, with 13 bases that match TRBD2. Germline CDR1 reads LNHDA; CDR2 reads SQIVND (reference sequence). J lost 0 bases, V lost 3 bases, and 8 bases had no gene match. CDR3 length: 19 amino acids. The CDR3 DNA reads TGTGCCAGTAGTATCCTACTAGCGGGAGGGCCGAGCTCCTACAATGAGCAGTTCTTC. Protein sequence: CASSILLAGGPSSYNEQFF.

V is TRBV5-5 and J is TRBJ2-5; D is possibly TRBD2 (5 bases). V gave up 2 bases and J gave up 7 bases, with 12 bases separating them. Germline loops: CDR1 SGHKS, CDR2 YYEKEE (reference sequence). The CDR3 length is 13 residues. CDR3 region: CASSFEPRGTQYF. The CDR3 nucleotides read TGTGCCAGCAGCTTCGAGCCACGGGGGACCCAGTACTTC.

Turning to this clone: This CDR3 is also generated by other DNA sequences in the sample. The chain combines TRBV7-9 with TRBJ1-1; TRBD1 is a possible D gene (6 bases). This CDR3 is built from 13 residues. V lost 3 bases to trimming and J lost 1 base, with 6 bases between them. From germline, CDR1 is SEHNR and CDR2 FQNEAQ (reference sequence). CDR3 sequence reads: CASSLGQNTEAFF. The CDR3 DNA reads TGTGCCAGCAGCTTGGGACAGAACACTGAAGCTTTCTTT.

This chain joins TRBV7-9 and TRBJ2-4, with TRBD2 matching over 7 bases. The CDR3 covers 16 residues. V trimming: 3 bases; J trimming: 1 base; junction bases outside the gene matches: 6. CDR1 is SEHNR, CDR2 FQNEAQ, per germline (reference sequence). The CDR3 DNA follows: TGTGCCAGCAGCTTCGGGGAGGGGAGGGCCAAAAACATTCAGTACTTC. This sequence encodes CASSFGEGRAKNIQYF.

This chain uses TRBV27 with TRBJ2-7, with a tentative D call TRBD2 (6 bases). In germline, CDR1 is MNHEY, CDR2 SMNVEV (reference sequence). Trimming took 3 bases from V and 6 from J, leaving 18 bases between them. The CDR3 loop spans 15 amino acids. Here the CDR3 reads CASSFGTGAASEQYF. CDR3 in DNA: TGTGCCAGCAGTTTCGGAACGGGAGCCGCCAGCGAGCAGTACTTC.

This clone was seen more than once but under ten times. The rearrangement joins TRBV5-6 to TRBJ1-4; tentatively, D is TRBD1 (5 bases). Germline CDR1 is SGHDT and CDR2 is YYEEEE. The CDR3 has 16 residues. Trimming took off 2 bases at V and 4 bases at J, with 15 bases between the two ends. CDR3 loop: CASSFLGPGDNEKLFF. In DNA, the CDR3 is TGTGCCAGCAGCTTTCTAGGGCCGGGGGATAATGAAAAACTGTTTTTT.

The V call is TRBV5-1, the J call TRBJ1-1; 7 bases align to TRBD1. With 0 bases clipped from V and 2 bases from J, the junction kept 4 bases outside the gene matches. Germline CDR1 SGHRS, CDR2 YFSETQ. The CDR3 is made up of 15 amino acids. As DNA, the CDR3 is TGCGCCAGCAGCTTGGACAGGGGAATAAACACTGAAGCTTTCTTT. As protein: CASSLDRGINTEAFF.

V and J are TRBV27 and TRBJ1-6; possibly TRBD1 for D (5 bases). The CDR3 sequence is 16 residues long. Germline CDR1 is MNHEY and CDR2 is SMNVEV (reference sequence). Trimming left V 4 bases short and J 6 bases short, with 16 bases between. Written as DNA, the CDR3 is TGTGCCAGCAGTTCCATCGGGGGGACCCCTAATTCACCCCTCCACTTT. Translation: CASSSIGGTPNSPLHF.

A word on this clone: Other DNA sequences in the same sample also yield this CDR3. CDR3 amino acids: CASSPPGLAGEPHEQYF. DNA for the CDR3: TGCGCCAGCAGTCCTCCGGGGCTAGCGGGAGAGCCCCACGAGCAGTACTTC. This chain uses TRBV10-1 with TRBJ2-7; 10 bases align to TRBD2. Trimming removed 5 bases from V and 5 bases from J; junction bases left unmatched: 15. Per germline, CDR1 WNHNN and CDR2 SYGVQD (reference sequence). The CDR3 has 17 residues.

The chain employs TRBV30 and TRBJ2-1, with 7 bases matching TRBD2. The CDR3 contains 16 residues. V lost 2 bases and J lost 3; bases outside the gene matches: 10. Per the germline V gene, CDR1 is GTSNPN and CDR2 is SVGIG (reference sequence). CDR3 sequence reads: CAWSIPRGGSYNEQFF. The CDR3 nucleotides read TGTGCCTGGAGTATACCCCGGGGCGGGAGCTACAATGAGCAGTTCTTC.